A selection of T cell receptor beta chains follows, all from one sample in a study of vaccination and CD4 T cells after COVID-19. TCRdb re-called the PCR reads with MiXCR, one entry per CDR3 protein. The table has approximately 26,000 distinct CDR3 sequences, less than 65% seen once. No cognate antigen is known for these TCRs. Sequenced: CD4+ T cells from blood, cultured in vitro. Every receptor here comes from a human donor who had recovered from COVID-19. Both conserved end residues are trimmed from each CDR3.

cdr3_aa: ASSLDGIGYT
v_call: TRBV7-9

cdr3_aa: ASSEATGSSNGGYT
v_call: TRBV28

cdr3_aa: SARERGHKSVSENIQY
v_call: TRBV20-1

cdr3_aa: SAPRQGARYGYT
v_call: TRBV20-1

cdr3_aa: SAIADNEQF
v_call: TRBV20-1

cdr3_aa: SARVVRGADGYT
v_call: TRBV20-1

cdr3_aa: ASSFGLFDREKLF
v_call: TRBV7-9

cdr3_aa: ASSVGTDYGYT
v_call: TRBV6-1

cdr3_aa: ASSSRLIAGVDYEQY
v_call: TRBV11-1

cdr3_aa: ASSPRGGAQETQY
v_call: TRBV7-2

cdr3_aa: ASSLVEGKSYNEQF
v_call: TRBV7-2

cdr3_aa: ASSLDNQPQH
v_call: TRBV7-2

cdr3_aa: ASSLVDRVSPFSYEQY
v_call: TRBV7-6

cdr3_aa: ASSNGQGATNQPQH
v_call: TRBV2

cdr3_aa: ATSDPMGTGNYGYT
v_call: TRBV24-1

cdr3_aa: ASSGANSPLH
v_call: TRBV10-2

cdr3_aa: ASSRHAGQEQY
v_call: TRBV4-3

cdr3_aa: ASSYSSSGYGHASYEQY
v_call: TRBV6-5

cdr3_aa: SARTPRGPYEQY
v_call: TRBV20-1

cdr3_aa: ASSPQGGYGYT
v_call: TRBV11-2

cdr3_aa: ASTNPASRNEQY
v_call: TRBV28

cdr3_aa: ASKGGVGTDTQY
v_call: TRBV6-1

cdr3_aa: IGDRFGGYT
v_call: TRBV20-1

cdr3_aa: ASSETGTNEKLF
v_call: TRBV7-2

cdr3_aa: ASSQLAEYNEQF
v_call: TRBV18

cdr3_aa: ASSATSGTDTQY
v_call: TRBV6-4

cdr3_aa: ATSDLPWAETQY
v_call: TRBV24-1

cdr3_aa: ASSEVGQTRYGYT
v_call: TRBV6-1

cdr3_aa: ASSLEITTRLTTGELF
v_call: TRBV11-3

cdr3_aa: SARRAGTGELF
v_call: TRBV20-1

cdr3_aa: ASSRGLAEVYEQY
v_call: TRBV6-1

cdr3_aa: SVNGRGMGETQY
v_call: TRBV29-1

cdr3_aa: ASSGPGLAGASVGELF
v_call: TRBV6-1

cdr3_aa: ASSSTGGVSGNTIY
v_call: TRBV7-2

cdr3_aa: ASSLGRGLFTQPQH
v_call: TRBV28